This T cell receptor beta chain is drawn from a study of technical replicates of blood from four donors. Trimming took 10 bases from V and 5 from J; bases not matched to a gene: 6. From germline, CDR1 is LNHDA and CDR2 SQIVND (reference sequence). The CDR3 spans 14 residues. Profiled with immunoSEQ multiplex PCR; TCRdb holds only in-frame clones, not every one. Found here are about 15,000 clones, 82% of them singletons; the top ten hold around 10%. The sequence derives from a human donor in good health. Some clones in this sample may be carry-over from other donors' samples. Source material: PBMCs. The V call is TRBV19, the J call TRBJ2-5; 14 bases align to TRBD2. Written as DNA, the CDR3 is TGTGCCACAACGGGACTAGCGGGAGTGGAGACCCAGTACTTC. It is translated as CATTGLAGVETQYF. Full variable domain (missing parts from reference TRBV19 and TRBJ2-5): DGGITQSPKYLFRKEGQNVTLSCEQNLNHDAMYWYRQDPGQGLRLIYYSQIVNDFQKGDIAEGYSVSREKKESFPLTVTSAQKNPTAFYLCATTGLAGVETQYFGPGTRLLVL.